The present TCR beta chain was sequenced within a study of Ad26.COV2.S vaccination and SARS-CoV-2 variants. Noted treatment: some 20 received Ad26.COV2.S at low or high dose, single or two shots; roughly five received placebo; per-sample allocation not given. The samples date from day 63 after the first vaccine or placebo injection. This CDR3 comprises 14 residues. The ends were cut back, 1 base at V and 4 bases at J, with 9 bases in the middle. Germline CDR1 SGHKS, CDR2 YYEKEE (reference sequence). The repertoire was sequenced with immunoSEQ multiplex PCR; TCRdb's copy has only in-frame clones and lacks some. The sample yields about 400,000 clones, 83% seen once.

The gene calls are TRBV5-5 and TRBJ2-1, with a weak D call TRBD2 (6 bases). Here the sequenced sample was peripheral blood, taken in a trial of Ad26.COV2.S vaccine versus placebo. The sequence derives from a person aged 18-65 years who received the Ad26.COV2.S COVID-19 vaccine or a placebo. CDR3 loop: CASSLTSGYNEQFF. The DNA for the CDR3 is TGTGCCAGCAGCTTGACAAGCGGGTACAATGAGCAGTTCTTC.